These T cell receptor beta chains were read from a single sample in a study of T cells in Graves' hyperthyroidism and ophthalmopathy. TCRdb recomputed calls from the multiplex PCR reads with MiXCR, one row per CDR3 protein. The repertoire includes over 250,000 distinct CDR3 sequences, 22% of them detected once, and roughly 60% sits in the top ten. Sequenced: blood. These receptors all stem from a man aged 25 to 40 with Graves' ophthalmopathy. The CDR3 runs from the conserved cysteine through the conserved F or W. The D gene is left open where the match is weak. Clone sizes are given selectively: once, few, many, or a class where the clone is expanded.

J gene,D gene,clone size,V gene,CDR3 protein,CDR3 DNA
TRBJ1-5,TRBD1,few,TRBV19,CASRTGDQPQHF,TGTGCCAGTAGGACAGGGGATCAGCCCCAGCATTTT
TRBJ1-6,NA,few,TRBV28,CASSLLGHSSYNSPLHF,TGTGCCAGCAGTTTATTGGGACATAGCTCCTATAATTCACCCCTCCACTTT
TRBJ2-2,TRBD2,few,TRBV20-1,CSATKAGGGTGELFF,TGCAGTGCTACCAAAGCGGGGGGGGGGACCGGGGAGCTGTTTTTT
TRBJ2-7,NA,many,TRBV3-1,CASSQVPGEQYF,TGTGCCAGCAGCCAAGTCCCAGGCGAGCAGTACTTC
TRBJ1-2,TRBD1,few,TRBV5-6,CASRRPGQGTPNYGYTF,TGTGCCAGCAGACGTCCGGGACAGGGAACCCCTAACTATGGCTACACCTTC
TRBJ1-1,NA,NA,TRBV29-1,CSVDEGPNTEAFF,TGCAGCGTTGACGAGGGACCGAACACTGAAGCTTTCTTT
TRBJ1-2,NA,many,TRBV6-1,CASSEWGSVSYGYTF,TGTGCCAGCAGTGAATGGGGCAGTGTAAGCTATGGCTACACCTTC
TRBJ2-1,TRBD1,few,TRBV12-5,CASGLAMLRDRGPHEQFF,TGTGCTAGTGGTTTGGCAATGCTCCGGGACAGGGGGCCCCATGAGCAGTTCTTC
TRBJ2-7,NA,many,TRBV28,CASSLGMSREEQYF,TGTGCCAGCAGTTTAGGTATGAGTCGAGAAGAGCAGTACTTC
TRBJ2-2,NA,few,TRBV28,CASSPQGFTSGGRRELFF,TGTGCCAGCAGTCCACAGGGGTTTACTAGCGGAGGACGTAGGGAGCTGTTTTTT
TRBJ2-1,NA,many,TRBV11-3,CASSLGRSSYNEQFF,TGTGCCAGCAGCTTAGGCAGGAGCTCCTACAATGAGCAGTTCTTC
TRBJ2-7,NA,NA,TRBV5-1,CASSSWDGIYEQYF,TGCGCCAGCAGCTCATGGGACGGAATATACGAGCAGTACTTC
TRBJ2-7,TRBD1,many,TRBV5-1,CASSLYPAGGYEQYF,TGCGCCAGCAGCTTGTATCCGGCAGGGGGCTACGAGCAGTACTTC
TRBJ2-3,NA,NA,TRBV30,CAWRGRGSTDTQYF,TGTGCCTGGAGAGGGCGCGGTAGCACAGATACGCAGTATTTT
TRBJ2-3,TRBD2,NA,TRBV27,CASRLTGTSVFSQYF,TGTGCCAGCAGACTTACCGGGACTAGTGTTTTTTCGCAGTATTTT
TRBJ1-6,TRBD1,NA,TRBV2,CASSASTGRNSPLHF,TGTGCCAGCAGTGCGTCGACAGGGAGAAATTCACCCCTCCACTTT